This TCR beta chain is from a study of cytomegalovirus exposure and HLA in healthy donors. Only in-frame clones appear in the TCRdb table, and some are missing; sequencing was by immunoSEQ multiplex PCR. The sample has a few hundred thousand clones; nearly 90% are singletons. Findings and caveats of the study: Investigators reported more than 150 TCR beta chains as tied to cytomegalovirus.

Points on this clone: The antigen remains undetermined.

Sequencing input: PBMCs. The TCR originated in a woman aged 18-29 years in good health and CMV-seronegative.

CDR3 sequence: CASTRTGNTEAFF. Here the CDR3 DNA reads TGTGCCAGCACCCGGACAGGGAACACTGAAGCTTTCTTT. This chain joins TRBV6-5 and TRBJ1-1, with TRBD1 matching over 7 bases. CDR3 length: 13 amino acids. V was clipped by 7 bases and J by 1 base; unmatched bases: 3. Germline loops: CDR1 MNHEY, CDR2 SVGAGI.